This TCR beta chain was captured by sequencing in a study of somatic mutations in cytotoxic T cells in rheumatoid arthritis. Germline V CDR1 and CDR2: SGHNT, YYREEE (reference sequence). The CDR3 totals 14 residues. V lost 0 bases to trimming and J lost 0 bases, with 4 bases between them. The repertoire was sequenced with immunoSEQ multiplex PCR; TCRdb's copy has only in-frame clones and lacks some. The table lists around 23,000 clones, around 80% of them singletons. This chain joins TRBV5-4 and TRBJ1-3; D is uncertain. This TCR was sampled from an adult with rheumatoid arthritis. The sample comprised CD8+ T cells sorted from blood. The CDR3 loop is CASSLDLSGNTIYF. The DNA of the CDR3 is TGTGCCAGCAGCTTGGACCTCTCTGGAAACACCATATATTTT.